This passage covers 17 T cell receptor beta chains from one sample sequenced in a study of blood T cell repertoires in COVID-19. Repertoires were generated with immunoSEQ multiplex PCR, while TCRdb's copy carries only in-frame clones and drops some. Among around 27,000 clones, approximately 80% were seen once, and the ten largest hold roughly 25%. The sequencing sample was made of peripheral blood. All receptors derive from a man aged 65 to 79 with active COVID-19.

A single count supports this clone. The rearrangement uses TRBV5-6 and TRBJ2-6; D is perhaps TRBD1 (5 bases). Germline CDR1 SGHDT, CDR2 YYEEEE. The V gene lost 0 bases and the J gene lost 0 bases, with 13 bases spanning the gap. This CDR3 has 18 amino acids. CDR3 sequence reads: CASSLAGPITSGANVLTF. The CDR3, as DNA: TGTGCCAGCAGCTTGGCAGGGCCGATTACCTCTGGGGCCAACGTCCTGACTTTC.

J is TRBJ2-1 and V is TRBV19; TRBD2 aligns across 10 bases. The germline V gene has CDR1 LNHDA and CDR2 SQIVND (reference sequence). The CDR3 sequence is 17 residues long. V gave up 2 bases and J gave up 0 bases; unmatched junction bases: 4. CDR3 coding DNA: TGTGCCAGTAGTATAAGGACTAGCGGAAGCTCCTACAATGAGCAGTTCTTC. Protein product: CASSIRTSGSSYNEQFF.

The chain employs TRBV6-5 and TRBJ2-5, with a tentative D call TRBD2 (6 bases). The V end lost 7 bases, the J end lost 9 bases, and 24 bases lay between the germline ends. The CDR3 runs 15 residues. Germline CDR1 reads MNHEY; CDR2 reads SVGAGI. CDR3 in amino acids: CASTPRGEAGKSQYF. As DNA, the CDR3 is TGTGCCAGCACACCTCGCGGGGAAGCCGGCAAGTCCCAGTACTTC.

The V gene is TRBV24-1, the J gene TRBJ2-1; TRBD1 aligns across 8 bases. J lost 3 bases, V lost 0 bases, and 6 bases had no gene match. The CDR3 is made up of 17 amino acids. CDR1 and CDR2 from the germline V gene are KGHDR and SFDVKD. CDR3 sequence reads: CATSDLGQGTSYNEQFF. As DNA, the CDR3 is TGTGCCACCAGTGATTTGGGACAGGGCACGAGCTACAATGAGCAGTTCTTC.

This chain links TRBV3-1 (or the pseudogene TRBV3-2) with TRBJ2-3; 12 nucleotides align to TRBD2. This CDR3 region has 16 residues. Per the germline V gene, CDR1 is LGHDT and CDR2 is YNNKEL (reference sequence). V was pared by 4 bases and J by 4 bases, with 6 bases of the junction left unmatched. CDR3 sequence reads: CASSPRLAGASDTQYF. CDR3 nucleotides: TGTGCCAGCAGCCCCCGACTAGCGGGAGCCTCAGATACGCAGTATTTT.

The chain uses TRBV19 and TRBJ2-7; D possibly corresponds to TRBD1 (6 bases). Germline lookup yields CDR1 LNHDA and CDR2 SQIVND (reference sequence). The CDR3 has 17 residues. The V end lost 2 bases, the J end lost 6 bases, and 23 bases lay between the germline ends. For the CDR3, the DNA is TGTGCCAGTAGTATACTAGGTGGAGCACAGGGCCGAGGCGAGCAGTACTTC. It specifies CASSILGGAQGRGEQYF.

The chain links TRBV6-6 to TRBJ1-6, with TRBD1 as a possible D gene (5 bases). The ends were cut back, 3 bases at V and 7 bases at J, with 10 bases in the middle. Germline values: CDR1 MNHNY, CDR2 SVGAGI (reference sequence). The CDR3 spans 14 residues. The CDR3 coding sequence is TGTGCCAGCAGTTATCAGGAGGGGAATTCACCCCTCCACTTT. Residues: CASSYQEGNSPLHF.

This chain joins TRBV7-9 and TRBJ2-2; 7 bases map to TRBD1. Trimming cost V 4 bases and J 3 bases; bases outside gene matches: 8. Germline CDR1 and CDR2: SEHNR and FQNEAQ (reference sequence). This CDR3 has 16 residues. CDR3 sequence: CASSSLDRAYTGELFF. The CDR3 bases are TGTGCCAGCAGCTCATTAGACAGGGCCTACACCGGGGAGCTGTTTTTT.

The chain joins TRBV7-8 to TRBJ1-6; TRBD1 aligns across 7 bases. V was pared by 5 bases and J by 6 bases, with 13 bases of the junction left unmatched. The CDR3 covers 17 residues. Germline V CDR1 and CDR2: SGHVS, FQNEAQ. The CDR3 loop is CASSLSLRTGGNSPLHF. CDR3 in DNA: TGTGCCAGCAGCCTATCACTCCGGACAGGAGGTAATTCACCCCTCCACTTT.

V gene TRBV2 combines with J gene TRBJ1-5, with 9 bases identical to TRBD1. CDR3 size: 17 residues. V lost 6 bases, J lost 7 bases, and 16 bases stayed unmatched. Per germline, CDR1 SNHLY and CDR2 FYNNEI. CDR3 coding DNA: TGTGCCAGCAGATCGCCGGGACAGGGAGGTAGGAACCAGCCCCAGCATTTT. It is translated as CASRSPGQGGRNQPQHF.

This chain links TRBV2 with TRBJ2-1, with TRBD2 as a possible D gene (5 bases). The CDR3 has 13 amino acids. V lost 6 bases and J lost 3, with 9 bases in between. Per germline, CDR1 SNHLY and CDR2 FYNNEI. This CDR3 reads CASRGGLYNEQFF. In DNA, the CDR3 is TGTGCCAGCAGGGGTGGACTCTACAATGAGCAGTTCTTC.

J is TRBJ2-2 and V is TRBV11-2; 12 bases agree with TRBD2. The length of the CDR3 is 16 residues. Germline CDR1 reads SGHAT; CDR2 reads FQNNGV. Germline trimming cut 1 base from V and 3 bases from J; bases unmatched to any gene: 0. The CDR3: CASSLASGGDTGELFF. For the CDR3, the DNA is TGTGCCAGCAGCTTAGCTAGCGGGGGGGACACCGGGGAGCTGTTTTTT.

This clone occurred many times. The genes are TRBV10-1 and TRBJ2-1; a weak D match, TRBD2 (6 bases). Germline lookup yields CDR1 WNHNN and CDR2 SYGVQD (reference sequence). CDR3 size: 14 residues. Trimming cost V 3 bases and J 3 bases, with 9 bases left between them. The CDR3 sequence is CASSDGSVYNEQFF. The CDR3 DNA sequence: TGCGCCAGCAGTGACGGGAGCGTCTACAATGAGCAGTTCTTC.

This sequence joins TRBV27 and TRBJ2-7; maybe TRBD2 (6 bases). CDR1 and CDR2 (germline): MNHEY, SMNVEV (reference sequence). The CDR3 runs to 12 residues. Trimming left V 3 bases short and J 4 bases short, with 7 bases between. CDR3 bases: TGTGCCAGCAGTTTCAGCGGGTACGAGCAGTACTTC. Residues: CASSFSGYEQYF.

The chain employs TRBV3-1 (or the pseudogene TRBV3-2) and TRBJ1-2; 10 positions agree with TRBD1. The germline gives CDR1 LGHDT, CDR2 YNNKEL (reference sequence). The CDR3 length is 14 residues. Trimming took 4 bases from V and 3 from J; bases not matched to a gene: 2. CDR3 in amino acids: CASSPGTGDYGYTF. DNA of the CDR3: TGTGCCAGCAGCCCCGGGACAGGGGACTATGGCTACACCTTC.

The chain links TRBV9 to TRBJ2-1; D unclear. The CDR3 runs 13 residues. V shed 3 bases and J shed 2 bases, with 6 bases lying between them. Germline V gene sequence: CDR1 SGDLS, CDR2 YYNGEE. CDR3: CASSELAYNEQFF. The CDR3 DNA follows: TGTGCCAGCAGCGAGCTCGCCTACAATGAGCAGTTCTTC.

DNA of the CDR3: TGTGCCAGCAGCGTAACAGGGATGGGGTCACCCCTCCACTTT. Residues: CASSVTGMGSPLHF. This chain connects TRBV9 to TRBJ1-6; D may be TRBD1 (6 bases). The CDR3 totals 14 residues. Germline CDR1 is SGDLS and CDR2 is YYNGEE. V lost 1 base, J lost 10 bases, and 12 bases lay in between.